Below are 14 T cell receptor beta chains sequenced from a single sample in a study of blood T cell repertoires in COVID-19. Produced via immunoSEQ multiplex PCR; TCRdb's table is partial and in-frame only. The sample lists 150,000 to 200,000 clones; 65% to 85% were seen once. Source material: peripheral blood. The receptors shown here come from a human donor with acute or convalescent COVID-19. The donor label of this sample is uncertain.

DNA for the CDR3: TGCGCCAGCAGCCAAGAGAGAGGCCAGGGTAGAAGGGGTACGCAGTATTTT. It codes for CASSQERGQGRRGTQYF. This sequence joins TRBV4-1 and TRBJ2-3, with D possibly matching TRBD1 (5 bases). Germline loops: CDR1 MGHRA, CDR2 YSYEKL. Trimming pared 0 bases from V and 8 bases from J, leaving 21 bases between. The CDR3 covers 17 residues.

This clone was picked up one time. The genes are TRBV6-6 and TRBJ2-6, with TRBD1 matching over 7 bases. The length of the CDR3 is 17 residues. The germline CDR1 and CDR2 sequences are MNHNY and SVGAGI (reference sequence). The trim removed 5 bases at V and 2 bases at J, leaving 9 bases unmatched. CDR3 DNA sequence: TGTGCCAGCAGTCCACCCCGACAGGGACCTGGGGCCAACGTCCTGACTTTC. Protein sequence: CASSPPRQGPGANVLTF.

The chain joins TRBV28 to TRBJ2-7; 11 positions agree with TRBD2. Germline CDR1 reads MDHEN; CDR2 reads SYDVKM. The CDR3 totals 14 residues. V was pared by 7 bases and J by 2 bases, with 4 bases of the junction left unmatched. The CDR3 DNA reads as TGTGCCAGCACCTCGGGACTAGCGGCCTACGAGCAGTACTTC. Encoded protein: CASTSGLAAYEQYF.

V is TRBV4-1 and J is TRBJ1-1; D is perhaps TRBD1 (5 bases). The V and J ends lost 2 bases and 4 bases respectively, with 17 bases between them. The length of the CDR3 is 16 residues. Germline V gene lookup returns CDR1 MGHRA and CDR2 YSYEKL. The CDR3 loop is CASSQQISQGITEAFF. CDR3 bases: TGCGCCAGCAGCCAACAAATTAGTCAGGGAATCACTGAAGCTTTCTTT.

CDR3 DNA: TGTGCCAGCAGTGTGGCTCGGGGCGGGGAGCTGTTTTTT. Translating it yields CASSVARGGELFF. The V and J genes are TRBV6-4 and TRBJ2-2, with a possible D match to TRBD2 (5 bases). Germline assignment: CDR1 MRHNA and CDR2 SNTAGT. The CDR3 loop spans 13 amino acids. Trimming shortened V by 4 bases and J by 7 bases, and 10 bases separated the two germline ends.

A few counts support this clone. This chain connects TRBV30 to TRBJ2-5; TRBD1 matches 10 bases. Germline loops: CDR1 GTSNPN, CDR2 SVGIG (reference sequence). This CDR3 contains 19 residues. The V and J ends lost 0 bases and 2 bases, in that order; junction bases with no gene match: 15. CDR3 sequence (DNA): TGTGCCTGGAGTGTTCCTCCCCTTTTTGACAGGGGGCGTCAAGAGACCCAGTACTTC. This translates into CAWSVPPLFDRGRQETQYF.

V and J are TRBV7-9 and TRBJ2-7; the match to TRBD1 covers 8 bases. Germline V CDR1 and CDR2: SEHNR, FQNEAQ (reference sequence). With V trimmed by 3 bases and J by 4 bases, 8 bases remained unmatched. The CDR3 is 15 residues long. CDR3 amino acids: CASSFSGQGGYEQYF. In nucleotides, the CDR3 is TGTGCCAGCAGCTTTAGTGGACAGGGAGGATACGAGCAGTACTTC.

The chain has TRBV3-1 (or the pseudogene TRBV3-2) and TRBJ2-7; 8 bases match TRBD1. Looked up from germline, CDR1 is LGHDT and CDR2 is YNNKEL (reference sequence). V shed 5 bases, J shed 9 bases, and the junction held 6 bases outside the gene matches. This CDR3 spans 12 amino acids. The CDR3 DNA reads as TGTGCCAGCAGCTTAGGACAGGGAGGGCAGTACTTC. It translates to CASSLGQGGQYF.

The chain uses TRBV15 and TRBJ1-4; D is possibly TRBD1 (5 bases). The germline V gene encodes CDR1 LNHNV and CDR2 YYDKDF (reference sequence). V shed 1 base and J shed 8 bases, with 11 bases lying between them. The length of the CDR3 is 14 residues. CDR3 in DNA: TGTGCCACCAGCAGAGGTACGGACACGGAAAAACTGTTTTTT. Translating gives CATSRGTDTEKLFF.

V is TRBV5-3 and J is TRBJ2-2; 8 bases match TRBD2. TRBV5-3 is designated an ORF whose function remains uncertain. Trimming at V came to 4 bases and at J to 5 bases, leaving 10 bases not matched to a gene. The CDR3 loop spans 16 amino acids. CDR3 in DNA: TGTGCCAGAAGCCACTCACTAGCGGTCGGTACCGGGGAGCTGTTTTTT. Its protein is CARSHSLAVGTGELFF.

As DNA, the CDR3 is TGTGCCACCAGCAGAGATCGGATGGGCAGGGGCGCCACAGATACGCAGTATTTT. Its protein product is CATSRDRMGRGATDTQYF. The J gene is TRBJ2-3, the V gene TRBV15, with D tentatively TRBD1 (6 bases). V lost 0 bases to trimming and J lost 2 bases, with 18 bases between them. The length of the CDR3 is 18 residues. Per germline, CDR1 LNHNV and CDR2 YYDKDF (reference sequence).

In this sample, this clone turned up many times. V is TRBV15 and J is TRBJ1-6, with 9 positions matching TRBD1. V lost 1 base to trimming and J lost 8 bases; unmatched junction nucleotides: 3. In germline, CDR1 is LNHNV, CDR2 YYDKDF (reference sequence). This CDR3 is 15 amino acids long. The CDR3 is CATSRGQGDYSPLHF. CDR3 in DNA: TGTGCCACCAGCAGAGGACAGGGGGATTATTCACCCCTCCACTTT.

The genes are TRBV11-2 and TRBJ2-1; 8 bases map to TRBD2. Germline trimming cut 3 bases from V and 0 bases from J; bases unmatched to any gene: 1. The germline gives CDR1 SGHAT, CDR2 FQNNGV. This CDR3 region has 15 residues. In nucleotides, the CDR3 is TGTGCCAGCAGCTTCCGGGGGGGCTCCTACAATGAGCAGTTCTTC. It encodes CASSFRGGSYNEQFF.

The CDR3 loop reads CASSLGGEEVTDTQYF. DNA for the CDR3: TGCGCCAGCAGCCTGGGGGGAGAAGAAGTCACAGATACGCAGTATTTT. This sequence joins TRBV5-1 and TRBJ2-3; tentative D call: TRBD2 (6 bases). This CDR3 contains 16 residues. The V gene's germline CDR1 is SGHRS and CDR2 YFSETQ. The V end lost 4 bases, the J end lost 2 bases, and 17 bases lay between the germline ends.